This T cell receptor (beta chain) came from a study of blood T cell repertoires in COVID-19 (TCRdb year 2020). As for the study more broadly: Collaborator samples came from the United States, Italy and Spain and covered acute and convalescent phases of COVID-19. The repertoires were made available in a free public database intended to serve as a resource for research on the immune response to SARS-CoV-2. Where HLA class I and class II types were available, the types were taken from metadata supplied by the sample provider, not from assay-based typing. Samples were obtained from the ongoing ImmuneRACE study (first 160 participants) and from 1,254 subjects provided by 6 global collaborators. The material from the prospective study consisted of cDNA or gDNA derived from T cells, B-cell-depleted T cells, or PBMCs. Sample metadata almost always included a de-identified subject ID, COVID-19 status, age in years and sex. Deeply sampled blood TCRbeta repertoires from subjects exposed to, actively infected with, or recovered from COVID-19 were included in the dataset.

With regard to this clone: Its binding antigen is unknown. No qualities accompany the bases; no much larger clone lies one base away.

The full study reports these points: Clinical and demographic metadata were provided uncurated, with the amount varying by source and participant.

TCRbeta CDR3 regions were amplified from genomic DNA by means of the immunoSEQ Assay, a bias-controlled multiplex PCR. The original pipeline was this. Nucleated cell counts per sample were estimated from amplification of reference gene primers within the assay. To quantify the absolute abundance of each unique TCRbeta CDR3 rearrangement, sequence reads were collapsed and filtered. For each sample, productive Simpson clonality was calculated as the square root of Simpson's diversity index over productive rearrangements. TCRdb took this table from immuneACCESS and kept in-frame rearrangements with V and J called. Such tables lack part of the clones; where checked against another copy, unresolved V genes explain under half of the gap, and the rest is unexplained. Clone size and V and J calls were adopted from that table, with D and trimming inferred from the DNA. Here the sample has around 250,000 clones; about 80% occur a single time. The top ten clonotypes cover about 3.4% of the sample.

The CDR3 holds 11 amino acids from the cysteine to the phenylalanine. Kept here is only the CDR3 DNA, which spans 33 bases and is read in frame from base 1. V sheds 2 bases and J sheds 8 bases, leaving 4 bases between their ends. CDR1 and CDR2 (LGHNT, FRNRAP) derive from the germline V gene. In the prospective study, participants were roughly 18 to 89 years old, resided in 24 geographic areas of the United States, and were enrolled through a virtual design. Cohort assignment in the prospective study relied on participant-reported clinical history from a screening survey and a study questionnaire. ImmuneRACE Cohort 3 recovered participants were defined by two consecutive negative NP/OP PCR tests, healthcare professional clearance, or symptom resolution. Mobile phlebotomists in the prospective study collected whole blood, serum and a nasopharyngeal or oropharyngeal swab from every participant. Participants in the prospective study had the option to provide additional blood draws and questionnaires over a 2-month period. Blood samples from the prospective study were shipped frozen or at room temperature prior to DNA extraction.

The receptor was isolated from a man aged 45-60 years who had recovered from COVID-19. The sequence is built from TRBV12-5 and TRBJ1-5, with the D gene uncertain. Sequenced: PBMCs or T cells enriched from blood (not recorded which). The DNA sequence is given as TGTGCTAGTGGTTTGTCTGAGCCCCAGCATTTT. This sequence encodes CASGLSEPQHF.